This TCR beta chain was captured by sequencing in a study of graft-versus-host responses after intestinal transplantation. V lost 4 bases, J lost 4 bases, and 3 bases stayed unmatched. The CDR3 runs 13 residues. Germline assignment: CDR1 SGHRS and CDR2 YFSETQ. TCRdb keeps only in-frame clones here, not all; method: immunoSEQ multiplex PCR. The sample contains some 85,000 clones, around 90% of which appear only once. General study findings and limits: HvG clone declines early post-transplant were associated with peak circulating GvH levels. Researchers found GvH clones in recipient marrow, and some showed up first in ileum or blood.

Turning to this clone: Antigen: not known.

The TCR comes from a human donor who was the organ donor for an intestinal transplant. The sample in question was unstimulated CD8+ T cells sorted from spleen or lymph node cells, obtained before transplant. The chain couples TRBV5-1 to TRBJ1-1, with 8 bases lining up with TRBD1. CDR3 residues: CASSVTGATEAFF. The DNA of the CDR3 is TGCGCCAGCAGCGTGACAGGGGCCACTGAAGCTTTCTTT. Full variable domain (outside the CDR3, taken from reference TRBV5-1 and TRBJ1-1): KAGVTQTPRYLIKTRGQQVTLSCSPISGHRSVSWYQQTPGQGLQFLFEYFSETQRNKGNFPGRFSGRQFSNSRSEMNVSTLELGDSALYLCASSVTGATEAFFGQGTRLTVV.